This record covers a single TCR beta chain. The junction departs from germline at one end; a sequencing error may be responsible. The data were taken from a study of control samples from healthy donors and cancer patients. Germline values: CDR1 SGHDN, CDR2 FVKESK. The CDR3 covers 12 residues. Some clones are missing from TCRdb's copy, which holds only in-frame ones; the method was immunoSEQ multiplex PCR. The sample holds more than 140,000 clones; under 95% are singletons and the top ten take around 13%. The sample was blood. The clonotype was recovered from a man aged 35 to 55 in good health. The chain recombines TRBV14 with TRBJ1-2; no clear D gene. The CDR3 sequence is CASSQDSSASLF. In nucleotides, the CDR3 is TGTGCCAGCAGCCAAGACAGTTCGGCCAGCCTCTTC.